Described below is a single TCR beta chain sequence and its context. Its target is not known. This record comes from a study of T cell responses to AZD1222 COVID-19 vaccine. Study in general: Second-dose schedules of about 4 or about 12 weeks were combined. Study observations and caveats: Targeting of unmutated variant regions was reportedly seen in nearly half of spike-specific TCRs. There were repertoire samples only from the period after the peak T cell response. Clonal diversity may have been underestimated in mostly white British donors.

Only in-frame clones appear in the TCRdb table, and some are missing; sequencing was by immunoSEQ multiplex PCR. The repertoire holds roughly 120,000 clones, with less than 90% as singletons. This CDR3 is built from 10 residues. Looked up from germline, CDR1 is SGHAT and CDR2 is FQDESV (reference sequence). V was cut by 2 bases and J by 12 bases, with 8 bases left in between. The source was peripheral blood, collected on day 0 of AZD1222 vaccination. This receptor was obtained from an adult in good health. The chain employs TRBV11-1 and TRBJ2-7; no clear D gene. CDR3 nucleotide sequence: TGTGCCAGCAGCTTACTCCGGGTGTACTTC. Amino acids: CASSLLRVYF.